The next 17 T cell receptor beta chains were all read from a single sample in a study of T cell responses to AZD1222 COVID-19 vaccine. Sequenced by immunoSEQ multiplex PCR; TCRdb stores in-frame clones only, minus some. The sample gives about 120,000 clones, 94% of which show up once; about 3.1% is in the top ten. The specimen was peripheral blood, collected 28 days after the second AZD1222 dose. The receptors originated from an adult who received the AZD1222 COVID-19 vaccine.

V gene TRBV3-1 (or the pseudogene TRBV3-2) combines with J gene TRBJ1-2, with TRBD1 identical over 9 bases. The trim removed 4 bases at V and 4 bases at J, leaving 1 base unmatched. This CDR3 contains 13 residues. The germline CDR1 and CDR2 sequences are LGHDT and YNNKEL (reference sequence). CDR3 in amino acids: CASSRDRAYGYTF. CDR3 sequence (DNA): TGTGCCAGCAGCCGGGACAGGGCCTATGGCTACACCTTC.

The J gene is TRBJ2-1, the V gene TRBV5-6; weak D call: TRBD1 (5 bases). In germline, CDR1 is SGHDT, CDR2 YYEEEE. This CDR3 region has 15 residues. V lost 4 bases, J lost 0 bases, and 11 bases lay in between. CDR3 region: CASSEGQNSYNEQFF. CDR3 nucleotide sequence: TGTGCCAGCAGCGAAGGACAAAACTCCTACAATGAGCAGTTCTTC.

The V and J genes are TRBV12-5 and TRBJ1-6; tentative D call: TRBD1 (6 bases). There are 16 residues in the CDR3. Trimming stripped 5 bases from V and 4 bases from J, with 15 bases between. In germline, CDR1 is LGHNT, CDR2 FRNRAP. The CDR3 nucleotides are TGTGCTAGTGGTAGCCCAACGACAGGATATAATTCACCCCTCCACTTT. Its protein product is CASGSPTTGYNSPLHF.

CDR3 amino acids: CAWTPGRVRGLEKLFF. The DNA of the CDR3 is TGTGCCTGGACCCCGGGCAGGGTGAGGGGTCTTGAAAAACTGTTTTTT. V gene TRBV30 combines with J gene TRBJ1-4; a possible D gene is TRBD1 (5 bases). The V gene lost 4 bases and the J gene lost 7 bases, with 22 bases spanning the gap. The CDR3 sequence is 16 residues long. Germline values: CDR1 GTSNPN, CDR2 SVGIG (reference sequence).

V is TRBV19 and J is TRBJ1-5; D gene uncertain. The germline V and J ends were trimmed by 5 bases and 2 bases, with 16 bases remaining between them. CDR1 LNHDA and CDR2 SQIVND come from the germline V gene (reference sequence). This CDR3 region has 16 residues. The DNA of the CDR3 is TGTGCCAGTAGTTGGGGTTTAGGGAAAGGCAATCAGCCCCAGCATTTT. Its translation: CASSWGLGKGNQPQHF.

The rearrangement links TRBV5-1 to TRBJ1-1, with 7 bases identical to TRBD1. CDR1 is SGHRS, CDR2 YFSETQ, per germline. With 4 bases clipped from V and 3 bases from J, the junction kept 6 bases outside the gene matches. The CDR3 loop spans 14 amino acids. This CDR3 is CASSPGQTDTEAFF. CDR3 in DNA: TGCGCCAGCAGCCCGGGACAGACGGACACTGAAGCTTTCTTT.

The chain combines TRBV5-6 with TRBJ1-1; D remains unclear. CDR3 length equals 16 residues. The germline CDR1 and CDR2 sequences are SGHDT and YYEEEE. V was pared by 4 bases and J by 4 bases, with 20 bases between. The CDR3 protein is CASSHQNLRGSTEAFF. CDR3 DNA: TGTGCCAGCAGCCACCAAAACCTACGTGGGAGCACTGAAGCTTTCTTT. Complete variable domain (other parts from reference TRBV5-6 and TRBJ1-1): DAGVTQSPTHLIKTRGQQVTLRCSPKSGHDTVSWYQQALGQGPQFIFQYYEEEERQRGNFPDRFSGHQFPNYSSELNVNALLLGDSALYLCASSHQNLRGSTEAFFGQGTRLTVV.

This sequence joins TRBV5-1 and TRBJ2-1; no clear D. The CDR3 runs 17 residues. Germline assignment: CDR1 SGHRS and CDR2 YFSETQ. Trimming took off 4 bases at V and 2 bases at J, with 19 bases between the two ends. CDR3 loop: CASSGRSALNTYNEQFF. The CDR3 DNA follows: TGCGCCAGCAGCGGAAGATCAGCGTTAAATACCTACAATGAGCAGTTCTTC.

The chain joins TRBV7-9 to TRBJ2-3; D gene unclear. V was clipped by 5 bases and J by 0 bases, with 9 bases between them. CDR3 length: 14 amino acids. Germline loops: CDR1 SEHNR, CDR2 FQNEAQ (reference sequence). CDR3 DNA sequence: TGTGCCAGCAGCCCTAAGGGTAGCACAGATACGCAGTATTTT. Its protein product is CASSPKGSTDTQYF.

The chain carries TRBV19 and TRBJ2-7, with TRBD2 matching 9 bases. Germline lookup yields CDR1 LNHDA and CDR2 SQIVND (reference sequence). Trimming at V came to 5 bases and at J to 3 bases, leaving 2 bases not matched to a gene. This CDR3 region has 13 residues. The CDR3 DNA reads TGTGCCAGTAGTGTACTAGCGGGCTACGAGCAGTACTTC. As protein: CASSVLAGYEQYF.

The chain recombines TRBV7-8 with TRBJ2-1; 12 positions match TRBD2. CDR3 length equals 16 residues. Germline V gene sequence: CDR1 SGHVS, CDR2 FQNEAQ. Trimming at V came to 0 bases and at J to 7 bases, leaving 4 bases not matched to a gene. The CDR3 region is CASSLAGLAGGNEQFF. The CDR3 nucleotides read TGTGCCAGCAGCTTAGCTGGTCTAGCGGGAGGGAATGAGCAGTTCTTC. The full variable domain, completed using reference TRBV7-8 and TRBJ2-1, is GAGVSQSPRYKVAKRGQDVALRCDPISGHVSLFWYQQALGQGPEFLTYFQNEAQLDKSGLPSDRFFAERPEGSVSTLKIQRTQQEDSAVYLCASSLAGLAGGNEQFFGPGTRLTVL.

This clone came up a few times. The rearrangement joins TRBV14 to TRBJ1-2; D remains unclear. The CDR3 covers 16 residues. The germline gives CDR1 SGHDN, CDR2 FVKESK. The ends were cut back, 0 bases at V and 8 bases at J, with 19 bases in the middle. CDR3 protein: CASSQDLGRRSHGYTF. The DNA of the CDR3 is TGTGCCAGCAGCCAAGATCTCGGGCGCAGGTCTCACGGCTACACCTTC.

The sample holds a few counts of this clone. Here the CDR3 reads CASEDREGDEQYF. For the CDR3, the DNA is TGTGCCAGCGAGGACAGGGAAGGGGACGAGCAGTACTTC. The V and J genes are TRBV19 and TRBJ2-7; 8 positions agree with TRBD1. V dropped 9 bases and J dropped 5; count of bases not matched to a gene: 9. CDR1 and CDR2 from the germline V gene are LNHDA and SQIVND (reference sequence). This CDR3 has 13 residues.

V and J are TRBV2 and TRBJ1-6; D unclear. Germline CDR1 reads SNHLY; CDR2 reads FYNNEI. The CDR3 totals 13 residues. Trimming took 5 bases from V and 11 from J, leaving 13 bases between them. DNA for the CDR3: TGTGCCAGCAGTCCCCAGGCGCAGGCACCCCTCCACTTT. Its translation: CASSPQAQAPLHF.

This chain joins TRBV5-1 and TRBJ1-1, with 7 positions matching TRBD1. Germline V gene sequence: CDR1 SGHRS, CDR2 YFSETQ. The length of the CDR3 is 17 residues. The V segment lost 4 bases and the J segment 0 bases; nucleotides outside the gene matches: 12. The CDR3 sequence is CASSAGGTVTLNTEAFF. The CDR3 DNA is TGCGCCAGCAGCGCGGGGGGGACAGTCACCTTGAACACTGAAGCTTTCTTT.

V and J are TRBV6-5 and TRBJ1-6, with D possibly matching TRBD1 (6 bases). Per germline, CDR1 MNHEY and CDR2 SVGAGI. The CDR3 runs to 14 residues. Trimming shortened V by 0 bases and J by 10 bases, and 10 bases separated the two germline ends. The chain's CDR3 is CASSYSPGDSPLHF. The CDR3 bases are TGTGCCAGCAGTTACTCGCCAGGGGACTCACCCCTCCACTTT.

The CDR3 sequence is CASSLTLDIRSNYGYTF. Here the CDR3 DNA reads TGTGCCAGCAGCTTAACTCTTGATATCCGATCTAACTATGGCTACACCTTC. V is TRBV11-2 and J is TRBJ1-2, with D hard to call. V lost 2 bases and J lost 0, with 16 bases in between. Germline CDR1 SGHAT, CDR2 FQNNGV. The CDR3 loop spans 17 amino acids.